The 9 T cell receptor beta chains listed next were all sequenced from one sample in a study of glioma-infiltrating T cells. Using RNA template, CDR3s of TCR alpha and beta were amplified with iRepertoire arm-PCR. TCRdb analysed the multiplex PCR reads with MiXCR anew, one entry per CDR3 protein. Of 150,000 to 200,000 distinct CDR3 sequences in the sample, roughly 45% were seen once. Sequencing input: glioma tissue, nonneoplastic brain tissue, or PBMCs (not recorded which). The receptors were gathered from a human donor with low-grade glioma or glioblastoma, undergoing nonglioma brain surgery, or in good health (not recorded which).

The chain has TRBV7-9 and TRBJ2-3, with 8 bases aligning to TRBD1. Unmatched junction bases numbered 8, after V lost 4 bases and J lost 8 bases. The CDR3 has 14 amino acids. Germline CDR1 is SEHNR and CDR2 is FQNEAQ (reference sequence). CDR3 in amino acids: CASSSRQGASTQYF. Written as DNA, the CDR3 is TGTGCCAGCAGCTCCCGCCAGGGGGCTAGTACGCAGTATTTT.

This clonotype was observed many times. The chain joins TRBV28 to TRBJ2-7; D may be TRBD1 (5 bases). V was cut by 3 bases and J by 6 bases, with 12 bases left in between. The germline gives CDR1 MDHEN, CDR2 SYDVKM. The CDR3 sequence is 13 residues long. CDR3 nucleotide sequence: TGTGCCAGCAGTTTTCAGGGATCGAGCGAGCAGTACTTC. It yields the protein CASSFQGSSEQYF.

Details on this clonotype: A much bigger clone sits one base away, suggesting this may be a read error. No conserved phenylalanine or tryptophan ends this CDR3, so it is likely a read error. The chain employs TRBV6-1 and TRBJ2-5, with TRBD2 matching over 13 bases. The CDR3 totals 15 residues. The J segment lost 2 bases and the V segment lost 6 bases, leaving 3 bases of the junction unmatched. CDR1 MNHNS and CDR2 SASEGT come from the germline V gene. As DNA, the CDR3 is TGTGCCAGCAGAAGGACTAGCGGGAGTCAAGAGACCCAGTACCTC. It encodes CASRRTSGSQETQYL.

As regards this clonotype: Being one base from a much bigger clone, this may be a read error. This chain connects TRBV27 to TRBJ2-4; a possible D gene is TRBD2 (6 bases). V was trimmed by 3 bases and J by 7 bases, leaving 16 bases between them. The length of the CDR3 is 15 residues. Per germline, CDR1 MNHEY and CDR2 SMNVEV (reference sequence). CDR3: CASSFPWTITNIQYF. Here the CDR3 DNA reads TGTGCCAGCAGTTTTCCCTGGACTATTACCAACATTCAGTACTTC.

On this clonotype itself: Being one base from a much bigger clone, this may be a read error. This chain connects TRBV7-2 to TRBJ1-5; TRBD1 agrees at 8 bases. V lost 5 bases, J lost 7 bases, and 7 bases stayed unmatched. This CDR3 has 14 residues. Looked up from germline, CDR1 is SGHTA and CDR2 is FQGNSA. The chain's CDR3 is CASSAWTGYQPQHF. DNA of the CDR3: TGTGCCAGCAGCGCCTGGACAGGGTACCAGCCCCAGCATTTT. Variable domain in full (rest from reference TRBV7-2 and TRBJ1-5): GAGVSQSPSNKVTEKGKDVELRCDPISGHTALYWYRQSLGQGLEFLIYFQGNSAPDKSGLPSDRFSAERTGGSVSTLTIQRTQQEDSAVYLCASSAWTGYQPQHFGDGTRLSIL.

This clonotype was picked up a small number of times. The J gene is TRBJ2-7, the V gene TRBV12-3 or TRBV12-4; 9 bases agree with TRBD1. The CDR3 runs to 15 residues. The J segment lost 5 bases and the V segment lost 3 bases, leaving 8 bases of the junction unmatched. CDR3 sequence: CASSLAGTGYHEQYF. In DNA, the CDR3 is TGTGCCAGCAGTTTGGCCGGGACAGGGTACCACGAGCAGTACTTC.

This clonotype was found many times. V gene TRBV12-3 or TRBV12-4 combines with J gene TRBJ1-1; D is uncertain. There are 11 residues in the CDR3. The germline V and J ends were trimmed by 1 base and 11 bases, with 8 bases remaining between them. As DNA, the CDR3 is TGTGCCAGCAGTTTAGGAGGGCGGGCTTTCTTT. As protein: CASSLGGRAFF.

This clonotype occurred many times. The rearrangement links TRBV6-2 or TRBV6-3 to TRBJ2-2, with 11 bases that match TRBD2. With V trimmed by 2 bases and J by 4 bases, 3 bases remained unmatched. From germline, CDR1 is MNHEY and CDR2 SVGEGT. The CDR3 covers 16 residues. CDR3 nucleotide sequence: TGTGCCAGCAGTTACACGGGACTAGCGGTCACCGGGGAGCTGTTTTTT. Translating gives CASSYTGLAVTGELFF.

On this clonotype: A clone one base away is much larger, so this may be a read error. V gene TRBV28 combines with J gene TRBJ2-1, with D perhaps matching TRBD1 or TRBD2 (6 bases each). This CDR3 comprises 14 residues. V was clipped by 7 bases and J by 4 bases, with 14 bases between them. Looked up from germline, CDR1 is MDHEN and CDR2 is SYDVKM. Written as DNA, the CDR3 is TGTGCCAGCACCCACGGAGGGGGATACAATGAGCAGTTCTTC. This translates into CASTHGGGYNEQFF. The whole variable domain, filled in from reference TRBV28 and TRBJ2-1, reads DVKVTQSSRYLVKRTGEKVFLECVQDMDHENMFWYRQDPGLGLRLIYFSYDVKMKEKGDIPEGYSVSREKKERFSLILESASTNQTSMYLCASTHGGGYNEQFFGPGTRLTVL.